This T cell receptor beta chain appears in the sequencing data of a study of blood T cell repertoires in COVID-19. TCRdb's table, derived via immunoSEQ multiplex PCR, lists solely in-frame clones and lacks some. The data show about 410,000 clones, 89% seen once. Concerning this clone itself: This sample also contains other DNA sequences that code for the same CDR3.

Germline V gene sequence: CDR1 MDHEN, CDR2 SYDVKM. V was trimmed by 3 bases and J by 0 bases, leaving 2 bases between them. This CDR3 comprises 12 residues. The TCR originated in a woman aged 40 to 50 with COVID-19, enrolled during active disease. V gene TRBV28 combines with J gene TRBJ1-1; D gene ambiguous. Sequencing used peripheral blood. The CDR3 coding sequence is TGTGCCAGCAGTTTCATGAACACTGAAGCTTTCTTT. As protein: CASSFMNTEAFF.